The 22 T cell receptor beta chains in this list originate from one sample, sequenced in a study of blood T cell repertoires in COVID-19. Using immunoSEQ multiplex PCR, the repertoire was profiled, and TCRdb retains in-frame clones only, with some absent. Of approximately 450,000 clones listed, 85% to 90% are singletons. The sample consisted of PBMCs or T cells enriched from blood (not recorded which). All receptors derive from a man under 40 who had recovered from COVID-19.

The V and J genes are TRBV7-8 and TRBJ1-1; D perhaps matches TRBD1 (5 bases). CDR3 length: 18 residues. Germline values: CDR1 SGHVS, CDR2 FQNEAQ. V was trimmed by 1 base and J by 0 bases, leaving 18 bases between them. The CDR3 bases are TGTGCCAGCAGCTTAGATTTAAGGGGAAAAGAGATGAACACTGAAGCTTTCTTT. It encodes CASSLDLRGKEMNTEAFF.

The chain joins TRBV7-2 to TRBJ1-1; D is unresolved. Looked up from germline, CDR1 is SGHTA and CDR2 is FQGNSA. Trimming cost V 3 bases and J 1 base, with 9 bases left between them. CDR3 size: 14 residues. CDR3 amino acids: CASSFPRQNTEAFF. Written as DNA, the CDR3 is TGTGCCAGCAGCTTCCCCAGGCAGAACACTGAAGCTTTCTTT.

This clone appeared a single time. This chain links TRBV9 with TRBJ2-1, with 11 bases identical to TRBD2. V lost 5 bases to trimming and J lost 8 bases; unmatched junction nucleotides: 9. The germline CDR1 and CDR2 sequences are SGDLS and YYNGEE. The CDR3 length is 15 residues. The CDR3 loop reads CASSLSGRALDEQFF. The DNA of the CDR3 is TGTGCCAGCAGTCTTAGCGGGAGGGCCTTGGATGAGCAGTTCTTC.

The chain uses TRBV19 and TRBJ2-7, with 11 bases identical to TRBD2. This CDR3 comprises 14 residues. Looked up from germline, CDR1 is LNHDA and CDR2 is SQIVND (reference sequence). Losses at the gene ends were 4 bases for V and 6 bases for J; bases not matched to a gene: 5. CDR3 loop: CASSKLAGEGEQYF. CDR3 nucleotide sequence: TGTGCCAGTAGTAAACTAGCGGGAGAGGGCGAGCAGTACTTC.

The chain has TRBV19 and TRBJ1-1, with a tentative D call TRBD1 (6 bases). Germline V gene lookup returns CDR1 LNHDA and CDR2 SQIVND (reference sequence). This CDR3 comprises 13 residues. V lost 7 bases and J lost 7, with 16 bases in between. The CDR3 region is CASNRRQADEAFF. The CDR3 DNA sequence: TGTGCCAGTAATCGGAGACAGGCGGATGAAGCTTTCTTT.

CDR3 DNA: TGTGCCTGGAGTGTACTGTCCCCCGAACTCTGGGAGACCCAGTACTTC. This sequence encodes CAWSVLSPELWETQYF. The chain links TRBV30 to TRBJ2-5, with unresolved D. This CDR3 region has 16 residues. Germline loops: CDR1 GTSNPN, CDR2 SVGIG (reference sequence). Trimming took 0 bases from V and 5 from J, leaving 19 bases between them. Full variable domain (remainder filled in from reference TRBV30 and TRBJ2-5): SQTIHQWPATLVQPVGSPLSLECTVEGTSNPNLYWYRQAAGRGLQLLFYSVGIGQISSEVPQNLSASRPQDRQFILSSKKLLLSDSGFYLCAWSVLSPELWETQYFGPGTRLLVL.

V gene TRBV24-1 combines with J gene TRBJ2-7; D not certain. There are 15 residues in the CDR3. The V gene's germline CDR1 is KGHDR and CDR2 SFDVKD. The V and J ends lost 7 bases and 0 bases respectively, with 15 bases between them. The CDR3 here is CATRPGGPSSYEQYF. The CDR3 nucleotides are TGTGCCACCAGGCCCGGCGGCCCCAGCTCCTACGAGCAGTACTTC.

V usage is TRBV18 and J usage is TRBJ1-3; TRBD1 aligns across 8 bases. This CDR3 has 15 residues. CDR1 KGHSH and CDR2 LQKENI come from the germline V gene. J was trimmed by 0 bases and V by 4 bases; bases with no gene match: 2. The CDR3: CASSLQGDSGNTIYF. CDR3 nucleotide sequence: TGTGCCAGCTCACTACAGGGGGACTCTGGAAACACCATATATTTT.

The CDR3 DNA is TGTGCCAGCAGCCGTTCCACGGACACCTCCTACAATGAGCAGTTCTTC. This encodes CASSRSTDTSYNEQFF. The V gene is TRBV7-6, the J gene TRBJ2-1; maybe TRBD1 (5 bases). Germline V gene data show CDR1 as SGHVS and CDR2 as FNYEAQ. This CDR3 comprises 16 residues. V dropped 5 bases and J dropped 0 bases, with 14 bases sitting between them.

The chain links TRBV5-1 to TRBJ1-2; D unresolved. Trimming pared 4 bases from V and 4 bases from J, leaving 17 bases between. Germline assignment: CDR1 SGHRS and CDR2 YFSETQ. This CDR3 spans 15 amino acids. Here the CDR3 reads CASSNEGPALYGYTF. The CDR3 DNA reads TGCGCCAGCAGCAACGAGGGCCCGGCGCTCTATGGCTACACCTTC.

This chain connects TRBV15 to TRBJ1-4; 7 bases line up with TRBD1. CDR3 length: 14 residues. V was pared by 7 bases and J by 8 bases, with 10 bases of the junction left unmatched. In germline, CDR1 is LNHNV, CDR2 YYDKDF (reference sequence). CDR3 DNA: TGTGCCACCAACACCGACAGGGTACAAGAAAAACTGTTTTTT. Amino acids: CATNTDRVQEKLFF.

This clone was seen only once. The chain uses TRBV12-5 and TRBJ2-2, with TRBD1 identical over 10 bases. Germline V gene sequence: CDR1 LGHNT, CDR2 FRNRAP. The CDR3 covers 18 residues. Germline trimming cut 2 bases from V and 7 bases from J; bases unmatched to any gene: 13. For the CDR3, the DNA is TGTGCTAGTGGTTTGACCCCTAACCCGGGACAGGGGATCGGGGAGCTGTTTTTT. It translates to CASGLTPNPGQGIGELFF.

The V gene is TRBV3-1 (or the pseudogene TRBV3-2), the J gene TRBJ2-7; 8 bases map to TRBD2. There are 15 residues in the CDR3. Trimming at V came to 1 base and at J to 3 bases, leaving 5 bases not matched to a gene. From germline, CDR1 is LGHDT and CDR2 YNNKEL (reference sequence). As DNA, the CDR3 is TGTGCCAGCAGCCAAGCCCCGGGAGGGGGCTACGAGCAGTACTTC. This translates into CASSQAPGGGYEQYF.

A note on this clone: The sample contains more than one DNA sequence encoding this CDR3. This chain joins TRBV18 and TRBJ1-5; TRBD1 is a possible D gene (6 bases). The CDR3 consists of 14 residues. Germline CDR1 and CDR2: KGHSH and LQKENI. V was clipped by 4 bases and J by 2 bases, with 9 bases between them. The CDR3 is CASSRGGGNQPQHF. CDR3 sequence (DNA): TGTGCCAGCTCACGAGGGGGGGGCAATCAGCCCCAGCATTTT.

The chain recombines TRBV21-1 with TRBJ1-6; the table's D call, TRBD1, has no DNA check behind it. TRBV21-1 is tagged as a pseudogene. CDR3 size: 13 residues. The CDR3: CASSGLYNSPLHF. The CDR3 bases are TGTGCCAGCAGCGGGCTCTATAATTCACCCCTCCACTTT.

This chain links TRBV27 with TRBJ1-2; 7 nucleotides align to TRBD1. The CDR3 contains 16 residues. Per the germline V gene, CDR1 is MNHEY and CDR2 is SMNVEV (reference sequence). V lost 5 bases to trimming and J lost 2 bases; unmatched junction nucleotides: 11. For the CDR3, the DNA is TGTGCCAGCAGTGCGGATTGGGACAGACAAAACTATGGCTACACCTTC. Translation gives CASSADWDRQNYGYTF.

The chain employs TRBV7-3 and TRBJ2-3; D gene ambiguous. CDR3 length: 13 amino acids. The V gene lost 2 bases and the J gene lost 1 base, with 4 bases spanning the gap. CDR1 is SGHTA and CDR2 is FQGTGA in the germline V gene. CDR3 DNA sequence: TGTGCCAGCAGCTTAGAGGGCACAGATACGCAGTATTTT. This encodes CASSLEGTDTQYF.

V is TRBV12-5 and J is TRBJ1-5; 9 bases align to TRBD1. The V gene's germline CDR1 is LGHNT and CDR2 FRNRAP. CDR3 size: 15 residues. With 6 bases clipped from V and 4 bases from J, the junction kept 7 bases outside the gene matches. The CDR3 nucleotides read TGTGCTAGTGGCCTCACAGGGGGCCGTAATCAGCCCCAGCATTTT. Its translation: CASGLTGGRNQPQHF. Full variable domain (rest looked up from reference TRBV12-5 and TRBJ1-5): DARVTQTPRHKVTEMGQEVTMRCQPILGHNTVFWYRQTMMQGLELLAYFRNRAPLDDSGMPKDRFSAEMPDATLATLKIQPSEPRDSAVYFCASGLTGGRNQPQHFGDGTRLSIL.

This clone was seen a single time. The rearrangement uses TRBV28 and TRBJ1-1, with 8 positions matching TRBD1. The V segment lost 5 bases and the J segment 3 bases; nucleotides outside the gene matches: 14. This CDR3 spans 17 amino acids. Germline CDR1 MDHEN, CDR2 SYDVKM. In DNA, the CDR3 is TGTGCCAGCAGTGAAACGGACAGGGCAGGTCTGTACACTGAAGCTTTCTTT. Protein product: CASSETDRAGLYTEAFF.

CDR3 sequence reads: CASSLGPAGGTDTQYF. The CDR3 nucleotides are TGCGCCAGCAGCTTGGGTCCAGCGGGAGGCACAGATACGCAGTATTTT. V gene TRBV5-1 combines with J gene TRBJ2-3; 8 bases are shared with TRBD2. Unmatched junction bases numbered 4, after V lost 0 bases and J lost 1 base. Germline V gives CDR1 SGHRS, CDR2 YFSETQ. The CDR3 contains 16 residues.

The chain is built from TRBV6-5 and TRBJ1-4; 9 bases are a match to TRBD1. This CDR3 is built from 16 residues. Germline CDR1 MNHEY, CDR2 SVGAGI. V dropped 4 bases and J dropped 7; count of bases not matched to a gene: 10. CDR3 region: CASSSPLGQGGEKLFF. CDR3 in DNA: TGTGCCAGCAGTTCGCCATTGGGACAGGGAGGTGAAAAACTGTTTTTT.

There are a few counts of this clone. CDR3: CATWAGGNQPQHF. CDR3 in DNA: TGTGCCACCTGGGCAGGGGGCAATCAGCCCCAGCATTTT. The chain recombines TRBV24-1 with TRBJ1-5, with TRBD1 as a possible D gene (6 bases). Germline V gene data show CDR1 as KGHDR and CDR2 as SFDVKD. The CDR3 spans 13 residues. The V end was cut by 9 bases, the J end by 2 bases, with 10 bases between.